The 16 T cell receptor beta chains listed next were all sequenced from one sample in a study of cytomegalovirus exposure and HLA in healthy donors. This table comes from immunoSEQ multiplex PCR, and its TCRdb copy is limited to in-frame clones, with some not included. Among around 61,000 clones listed, just over 90% were seen once. Sequenced sample: PBMCs. These receptors all stem from a man between 18 and 29 years old in good health and CMV-seronegative.

J is TRBJ2-7 and V is TRBV28; 8 bases map to TRBD2. After removal of 5 bases from V and 2 bases from J, the junction contained 8 bases not matched to a gene. In germline, CDR1 is MDHEN, CDR2 SYDVKM. The CDR3 has 15 residues. The CDR3 DNA reads TGTGCCAGCAGTCGCGGGGGGCAGGGTGCCTACGAGCAGTACTTC. Residues: CASSRGGQGAYEQYF.

This chain connects TRBV27 to TRBJ2-6, with D perhaps matching TRBD2 (6 bases). CDR1 is MNHEY, CDR2 SMNVEV, per germline (reference sequence). This CDR3 region has 16 residues. Deletions cut 8 bases from V and 2 bases from J, with 16 bases between. The DNA for the CDR3 is TGTGCCAGCGGGGACTCTTCCGGCACTGGGGCCAACGTCCTGACTTTC. Translating gives CASGDSSGTGANVLTF.

The chain is built from TRBV4-1 and TRBJ2-3; D not certain. Germline V gives CDR1 MGHRA, CDR2 YSYEKL. This CDR3 has 17 residues. V lost 1 base and J lost 5, with 19 bases in between. The CDR3: CASSQVSVRLYQDTQYF. In nucleotides, the CDR3 is TGCGCCAGCAGCCAAGTAAGTGTCCGGTTATACCAAGATACGCAGTATTTT.

V is TRBV4-1 and J is TRBJ2-3; 8 nucleotides align to TRBD2. Trimming cost V 0 bases and J 4 bases; bases outside gene matches: 6. The CDR3 has 16 amino acids. Germline CDR1 reads MGHRA; CDR2 reads YSYEKL. In DNA form, the CDR3 reads TGCGCCAGCAGCCAAGAGGGAAGCGGGAGTGCAGATACGCAGTATTTT. It encodes CASSQEGSGSADTQYF.

The chain employs TRBV6-5 and TRBJ2-1; TRBD2 is a possible D gene (6 bases). The V gene's germline CDR1 is MNHEY and CDR2 SVGAGI. The CDR3 extends over 15 amino acids. V lost 2 bases to trimming and J lost 6 bases, with 14 bases between them. The CDR3, as DNA: TGTGCCAGCAGTTACGTATTAGCGGTAGGCAATGAGCAGTTCTTC. Its protein is CASSYVLAVGNEQFF.

V and J are TRBV4-3 and TRBJ2-3; 12 nucleotides align to TRBD2. This CDR3 region has 18 residues. J lost 0 bases, V lost 3 bases, and 7 bases had no gene match. Germline CDR1 and CDR2: LGHNA and YSLEER. In DNA form, the CDR3 reads TGCGCCAGCAGCCACGAACTAGCGGGAGGCCCGAGCACAGATACGCAGTATTTT. It specifies CASSHELAGGPSTDTQYF.

The DNA of the CDR3 is TGTGCCAGCAGCTTAGTACTGGGCGGCTACACCTTC. Translated, it gives CASSLVLGGYTF. This chain uses TRBV7-2 with TRBJ1-2; D is undetermined. Per the germline V gene, CDR1 is SGHTA and CDR2 is FQGNSA. CDR3 length: 12 amino acids. Trimming took 1 base from V and 8 from J, leaving 8 bases between them.

The V call is TRBV27, the J call TRBJ2-7; no definite D call. Germline-derived CDR1 and CDR2 are MNHEY and SMNVEV (reference sequence). Trimming cost V 8 bases and J 4 bases, with 18 bases left between them. CDR3 length equals 14 residues. The CDR3 sequence is CASASPRFLYEQYF. The DNA for the CDR3 is TGTGCCAGCGCATCACCGAGATTCCTGTACGAGCAGTACTTC.

This sequence joins TRBV10-3 and TRBJ1-2; TRBD1 aligns across 8 bases. The CDR3 is 15 amino acids. CDR1 ENHRY and CDR2 SYGVKD come from the germline V gene. V was clipped by 3 bases and J by 4 bases; unmatched bases: 7. CDR3 nucleotides: TGTGCCATCAGTGAACGGACAGGGCCGATCTATGGCTACACCTTC. Translating it yields CAISERTGPIYGYTF.

V and J are TRBV10-3 and TRBJ2-7, with 7 bases identical to TRBD1. This CDR3 contains 16 residues. Germline V lookup: CDR1 ENHRY, CDR2 SYGVKD. V was pared by 0 bases and J by 1 base, with 6 bases of the junction left unmatched. CDR3 nucleotides: TGTGCCATCAGTGAGTCGAGGGACAGAGCTTCCTACGAGCAGTACTTC. Amino acids: CAISESRDRASYEQYF.

The chain employs TRBV29-1 and TRBJ2-5; D is possibly TRBD2 (6 bases). The CDR3 has 15 amino acids. The germline CDR1 and CDR2 sequences are SQVTM and ANQGSEA. V lost 3 bases and J lost 4, with 18 bases in between. The CDR3 loop reads CSVEGGDVIRETQYF. CDR3 in DNA: TGCAGCGTTGAGGGCGGGGACGTGATTCGAGAGACCCAGTACTTC.

This clone was detected once. V gene TRBV28 combines with J gene TRBJ1-4; 12 positions agree with TRBD1. After removal of 8 bases from V and 7 bases from J, the junction contained 11 bases not matched to a gene. The CDR3 is made up of 16 amino acids. Per the germline V gene, CDR1 is MDHEN and CDR2 is SYDVKM. The CDR3 nucleotides read TGTGCCAGCCGTTCCGGGACAGGGGGCAGGAGTGAAAAACTGTTTTTT. Encoded protein: CASRSGTGGRSEKLFF. Drawing the rest from reference TRBV28 and TRBJ1-4, the complete variable domain is DVKVTQSSRYLVKRTGEKVFLECVQDMDHENMFWYRQDPGLGLRLIYFSYDVKMKEKGDIPEGYSVSREKKERFSLILESASTNQTSMYLCASRSGTGGRSEKLFFGSGTQLSVL.

The genes are TRBV4-3 and TRBJ2-1; 7 bases fit TRBD1. The length of the CDR3 is 17 residues. The trim removed 1 base at V and 1 base at J, leaving 7 bases unmatched. In germline, CDR1 is LGHNA, CDR2 YSLEER. The CDR3 region has the DNA TGCGCCAGCAGCCAAGCGTATAAGGGGGCTTCCTACAATGAGCAGTTCTTC. This sequence encodes CASSQAYKGASYNEQFF.

The gene calls are TRBV27 and TRBJ2-1; 16 positions agree with TRBD2. The CDR3 sequence is 20 residues long. The germline V gene has CDR1 MNHEY and CDR2 SMNVEV (reference sequence). With 4 bases clipped from V and 3 bases from J, the junction kept 12 bases outside the gene matches. The CDR3 nucleotides are TGTGCCAGCAGTTCCACCCCGGGACTAGCGGGAGGGCGGAGCTACAATGAGCAGTTCTTC. Protein sequence: CASSSTPGLAGGRSYNEQFF.

V usage is TRBV25-1 and J usage is TRBJ1-1, with D perhaps matching TRBD1 (5 bases). In germline, CDR1 is MGHDK, CDR2 SYGVNS. V gave up 8 bases and J gave up 4 bases, with 14 bases separating them. CDR3 length: 13 residues. Written as DNA, the CDR3 is TGTGCCAGCCGGAGGACGGGGGTCACTGAAGCTTTCTTT. Residues: CASRRTGVTEAFF.

This sequence joins TRBV5-4 and TRBJ2-1; D not certain. The V and J ends lost 5 bases and 8 bases respectively, with 14 bases between them. Germline V gene lookup returns CDR1 SGHNT and CDR2 YYREEE (reference sequence). This CDR3 contains 13 residues. The CDR3 is CASRESSKDEQFF. The CDR3 nucleotides are TGTGCCAGCAGGGAGTCGAGTAAGGATGAGCAGTTCTTC.